This T cell receptor (beta chain) was found in a study of T cells expressing NK-cell markers. As the method of synthesis, 5'RACE template switching with UMIs yielded TCR beta cDNA. From its re-call of the 5' RACE reads, TCRdb lists each CDR3 protein once, without DNA. The repertoire table contains some 410,000 distinct CDR3 sequences. General study points: NKG2C+ dominant clonotypes from over five donors made up about 1.0-7.5% of CD8+ T cells.

Per germline, CDR1 LNHNV and CDR2 YYDKDF (reference sequence). The CDR3 is 14 residues long. Worth noting for this clonotype: Its target is unknown.

This receptor was identified in a woman between 18 and 75 years old in good health. The sample comprised blood T cells: a sorted CD56 or NKG2C T cell subset, CD4+ or CD8+ T cells, or bulk PBMC T cells (not recorded which). The rearrangement joins TRBV15 to TRBJ1-3. This CDR3 is CATSRGEVGNTIYF.